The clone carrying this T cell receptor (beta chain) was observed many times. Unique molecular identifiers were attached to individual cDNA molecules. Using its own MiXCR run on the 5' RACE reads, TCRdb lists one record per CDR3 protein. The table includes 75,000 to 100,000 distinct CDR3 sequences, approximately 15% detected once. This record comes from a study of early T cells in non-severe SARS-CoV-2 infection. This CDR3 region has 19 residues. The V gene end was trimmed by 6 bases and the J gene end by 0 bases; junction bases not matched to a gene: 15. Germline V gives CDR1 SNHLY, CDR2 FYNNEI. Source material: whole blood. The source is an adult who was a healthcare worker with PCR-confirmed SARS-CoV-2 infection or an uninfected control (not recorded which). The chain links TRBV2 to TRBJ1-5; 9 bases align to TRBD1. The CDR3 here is CASSGGSDRGLYSNQPQHF. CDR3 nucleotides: TGTGCCAGCAGCGGTGGGTCGGACAGGGGTCTATATAGCAATCAGCCCCAGCATTTT.